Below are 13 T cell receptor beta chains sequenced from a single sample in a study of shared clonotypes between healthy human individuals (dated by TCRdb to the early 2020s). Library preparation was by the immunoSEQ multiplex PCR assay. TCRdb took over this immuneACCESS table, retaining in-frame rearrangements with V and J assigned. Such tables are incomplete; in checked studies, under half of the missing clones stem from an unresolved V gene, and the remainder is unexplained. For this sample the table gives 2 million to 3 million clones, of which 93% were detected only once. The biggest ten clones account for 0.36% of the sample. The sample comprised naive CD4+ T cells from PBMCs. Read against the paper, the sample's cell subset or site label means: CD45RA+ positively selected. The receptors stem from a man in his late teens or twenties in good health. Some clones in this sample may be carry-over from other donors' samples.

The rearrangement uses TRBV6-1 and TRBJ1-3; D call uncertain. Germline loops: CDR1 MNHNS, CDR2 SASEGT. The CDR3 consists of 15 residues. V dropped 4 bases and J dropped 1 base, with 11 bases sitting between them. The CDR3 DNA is TGTGCCAGCAGTGTAGATATAATTTCTGGAAACACCATATATTTT. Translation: CASSVDIISGNTIYF.

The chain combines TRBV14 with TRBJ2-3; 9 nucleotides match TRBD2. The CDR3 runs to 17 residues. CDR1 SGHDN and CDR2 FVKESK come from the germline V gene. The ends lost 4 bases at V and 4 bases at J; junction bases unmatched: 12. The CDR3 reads CASSPLGGSGSADTQYF. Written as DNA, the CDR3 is TGTGCCAGCAGCCCTCTCGGAGGTAGCGGGAGTGCAGATACGCAGTATTTT.

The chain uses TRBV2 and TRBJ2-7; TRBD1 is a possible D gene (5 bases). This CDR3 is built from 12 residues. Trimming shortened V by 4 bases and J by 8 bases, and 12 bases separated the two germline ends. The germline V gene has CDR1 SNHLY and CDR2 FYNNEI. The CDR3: CASSVRTPQQYF. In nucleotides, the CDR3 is TGTGCCAGCAGTGTACGGACACCGCAGCAGTACTTC. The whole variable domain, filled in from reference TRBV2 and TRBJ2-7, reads EPEVTQTPSHQVTQMGQEVILRCVPISNHLYFYWYRQILGQKVEFLVSFYNNEISEKSEIFDDQFSVERPDGSNFTLKIRSTKLEDSAMYFCASSVRTPQQYFGPGTRLTVT.

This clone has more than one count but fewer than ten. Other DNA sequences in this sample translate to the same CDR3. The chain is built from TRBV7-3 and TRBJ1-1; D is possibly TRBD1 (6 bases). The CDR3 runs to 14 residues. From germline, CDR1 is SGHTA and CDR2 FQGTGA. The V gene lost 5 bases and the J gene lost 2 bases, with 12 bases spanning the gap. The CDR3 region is CASSVTGLNTEAFF. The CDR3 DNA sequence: TGTGCCAGCAGCGTTACAGGGTTAAACACTGAAGCTTTCTTT.

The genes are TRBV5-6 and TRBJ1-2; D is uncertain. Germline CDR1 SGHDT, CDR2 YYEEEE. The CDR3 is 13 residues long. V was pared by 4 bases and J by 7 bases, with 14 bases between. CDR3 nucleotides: TGTGCCAGCAGCCGGAGGCCCCTGGGTGGCTACACCTTC. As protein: CASSRRPLGGYTF.

The CDR3 spells CASRGDSPNYGYTF. Here the CDR3 DNA reads TGTGCCAGCAGAGGGGACAGTCCTAACTATGGCTACACCTTC. The chain combines TRBV6-1 with TRBJ1-2; 7 bases line up with TRBD1. Trimming at V came to 6 bases and at J to 0 bases, leaving 4 bases not matched to a gene. The CDR3 extends over 14 amino acids. Germline V gene lookup returns CDR1 MNHNS and CDR2 SASEGT.

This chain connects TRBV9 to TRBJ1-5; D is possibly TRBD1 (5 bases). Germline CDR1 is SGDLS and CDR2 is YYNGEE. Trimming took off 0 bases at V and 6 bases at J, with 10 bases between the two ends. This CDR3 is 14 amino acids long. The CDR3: CASSVDPRAQPQHF. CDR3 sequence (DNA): TGTGCCAGCAGCGTAGATCCCAGGGCTCAGCCCCAGCATTTT.

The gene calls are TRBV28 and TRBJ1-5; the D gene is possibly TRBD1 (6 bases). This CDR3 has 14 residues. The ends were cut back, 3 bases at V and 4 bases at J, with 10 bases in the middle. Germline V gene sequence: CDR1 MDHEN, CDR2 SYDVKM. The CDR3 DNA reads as TGTGCCAGCAGTTTCTGGGGGCCGAATCAGCCCCAGCATTTT. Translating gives CASSFWGPNQPQHF.

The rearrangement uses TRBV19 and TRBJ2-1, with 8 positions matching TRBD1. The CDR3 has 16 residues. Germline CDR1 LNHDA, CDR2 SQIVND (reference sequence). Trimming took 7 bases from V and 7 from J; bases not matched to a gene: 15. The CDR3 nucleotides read TGTGCCAGTACTCCCCAAGGGGTCAGGGGGCGGAATGAGCAGTTCTTC. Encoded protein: CASTPQGVRGRNEQFF.

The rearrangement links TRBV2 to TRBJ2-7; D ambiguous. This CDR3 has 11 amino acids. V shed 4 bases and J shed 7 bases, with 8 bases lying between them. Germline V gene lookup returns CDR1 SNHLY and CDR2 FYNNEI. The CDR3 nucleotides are TGTGCCAGCAGTGTTTACTGGGAGCAGTACTTC. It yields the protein CASSVYWEQYF.

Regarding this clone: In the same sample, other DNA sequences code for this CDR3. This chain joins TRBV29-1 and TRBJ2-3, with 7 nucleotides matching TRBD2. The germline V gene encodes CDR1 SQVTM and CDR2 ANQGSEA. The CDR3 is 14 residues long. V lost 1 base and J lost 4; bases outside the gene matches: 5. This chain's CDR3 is CSVEGRLAADTQYF. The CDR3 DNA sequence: TGCAGCGTTGAAGGGAGGCTAGCGGCAGATACGCAGTATTTT.

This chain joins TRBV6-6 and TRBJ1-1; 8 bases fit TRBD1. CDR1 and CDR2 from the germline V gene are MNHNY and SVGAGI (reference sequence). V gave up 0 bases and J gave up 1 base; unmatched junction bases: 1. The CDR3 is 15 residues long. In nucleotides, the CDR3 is TGTGCCAGCAGTTACTCTCAGGGGGCGAACACTGAAGCTTTCTTT. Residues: CASSYSQGANTEAFF.

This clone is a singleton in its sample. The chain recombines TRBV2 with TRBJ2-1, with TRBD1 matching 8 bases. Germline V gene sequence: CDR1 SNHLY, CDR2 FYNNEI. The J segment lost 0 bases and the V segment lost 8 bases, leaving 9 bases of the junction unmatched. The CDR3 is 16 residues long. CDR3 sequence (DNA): TGTGCCAGCGGAAGCCGCACAGGGGGCTCCTACAATGAGCAGTTCTTC. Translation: CASGSRTGGSYNEQFF.